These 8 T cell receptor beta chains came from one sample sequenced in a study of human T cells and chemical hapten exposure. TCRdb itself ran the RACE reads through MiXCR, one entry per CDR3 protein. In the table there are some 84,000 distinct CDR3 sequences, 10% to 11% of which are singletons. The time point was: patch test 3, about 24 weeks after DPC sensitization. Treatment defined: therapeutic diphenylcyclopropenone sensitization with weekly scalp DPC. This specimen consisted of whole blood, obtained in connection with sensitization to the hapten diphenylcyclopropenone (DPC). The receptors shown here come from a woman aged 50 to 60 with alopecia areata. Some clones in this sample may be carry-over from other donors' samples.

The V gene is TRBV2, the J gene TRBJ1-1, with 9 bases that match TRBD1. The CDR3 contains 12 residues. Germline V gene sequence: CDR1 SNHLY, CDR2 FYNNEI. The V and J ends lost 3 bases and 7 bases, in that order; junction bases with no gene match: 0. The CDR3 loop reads CASSEGQGEAFF. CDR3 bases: TGTGCCAGCAGTGAGGGACAGGGTGAAGCTTTCTTT.

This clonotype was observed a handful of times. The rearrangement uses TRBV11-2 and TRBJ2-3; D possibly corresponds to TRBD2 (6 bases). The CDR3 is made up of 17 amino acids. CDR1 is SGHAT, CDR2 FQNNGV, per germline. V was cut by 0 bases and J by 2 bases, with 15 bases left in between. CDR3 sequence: CASSLEGRGLYTDTQYF. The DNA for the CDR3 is TGTGCCAGCAGCTTAGAAGGTCGGGGACTGTACACAGATACGCAGTATTTT.

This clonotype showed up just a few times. The CDR3 DNA sequence: TGTGCCAGCAGTCGGGACAGCTCCTATAATTCACCCCTCCACTTT. It specifies CASSRDSSYNSPLHF. This rearrangement joins TRBV28 to TRBJ1-6, with 7 bases that match TRBD1. CDR3 length: 15 amino acids. The germline V gene has CDR1 MDHEN and CDR2 SYDVKM. J lost 0 bases, V lost 5 bases, and 1 base had no gene match.

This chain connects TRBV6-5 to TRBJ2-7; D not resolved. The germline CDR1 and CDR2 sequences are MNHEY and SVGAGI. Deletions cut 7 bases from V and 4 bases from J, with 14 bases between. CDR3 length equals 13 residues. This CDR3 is CASTPPLGYEQYF. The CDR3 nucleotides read TGTGCCAGCACCCCCCCCTTAGGGTACGAGCAGTACTTC.

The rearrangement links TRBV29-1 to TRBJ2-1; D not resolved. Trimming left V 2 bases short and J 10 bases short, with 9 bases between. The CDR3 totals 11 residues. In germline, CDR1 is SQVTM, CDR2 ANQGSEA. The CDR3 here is CSVERVDEQFF. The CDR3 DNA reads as TGCAGCGTTGAAAGGGTGGACGAGCAGTTCTTC.

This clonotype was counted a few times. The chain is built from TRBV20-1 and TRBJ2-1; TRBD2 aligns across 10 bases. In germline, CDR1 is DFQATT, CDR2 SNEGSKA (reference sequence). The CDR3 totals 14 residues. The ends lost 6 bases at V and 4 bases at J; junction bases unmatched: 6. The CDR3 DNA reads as TGCAGTGCATGGCCGGGACTAGCGTACAATGAGCAGTTCTTC. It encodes CSAWPGLAYNEQFF.

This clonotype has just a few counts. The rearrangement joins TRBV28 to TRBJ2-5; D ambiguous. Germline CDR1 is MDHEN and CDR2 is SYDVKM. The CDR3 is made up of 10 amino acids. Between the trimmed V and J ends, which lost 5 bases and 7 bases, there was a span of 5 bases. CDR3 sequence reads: CASSGRTQYF. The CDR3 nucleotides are TGTGCCAGCAGTGGTAGGACCCAGTACTTC.

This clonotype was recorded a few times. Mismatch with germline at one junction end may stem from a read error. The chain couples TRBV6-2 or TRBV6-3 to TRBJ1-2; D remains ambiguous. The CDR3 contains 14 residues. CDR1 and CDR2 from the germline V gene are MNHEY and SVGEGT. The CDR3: CTSSYRQNKDGYTF. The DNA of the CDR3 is TGTACCAGCAGTTACCGGCAGAATAAGGATGGCTACACCTTC.